A single sample is the source of the 28 T cell receptor beta chains below, sequenced in a study of cytomegalovirus exposure and HLA in healthy donors. With 60 Vbeta and 13 Jbeta primers, the PCR was carried out. The assay was immunoSEQ multiplex PCR, and TCRdb's table has in-frame clones only and misses some. The data hold just over 150,000 clones, with approximately 72% observed a single time. The sequencing sample was made of PBMCs. These receptors originate from a middle-aged man in good health and CMV-seropositive.

The rearrangement uses TRBV6-5 and TRBJ1-1, with D perhaps TRBD1 (5 bases). The V gene lost 5 bases and the J gene lost 5 bases, with 15 bases spanning the gap. CDR3 length equals 14 residues. Germline V lookup: CDR1 MNHEY, CDR2 SVGAGI. The CDR3 DNA reads TGTGCCAGCAGTGACAGAAGGGCGAGAACTGAAGCTTTCTTT. It encodes CASSDRRARTEAFF.

The chain recombines TRBV6-6 with TRBJ1-6; TRBD1 matches at 7 bases. The CDR3 has 16 residues. Germline assignment: CDR1 MNHNY and CDR2 SVGAGI (reference sequence). V lost 4 bases, J lost 2 bases, and 5 bases stayed unmatched. CDR3 DNA: TGTGCCAGCAGTTCCCGGACAGGTCCCTATAATTCACCCCTCCACTTT. It specifies CASSSRTGPYNSPLHF.

This clone was counted a few times. This chain connects TRBV12-5 to TRBJ1-2; D unclear. Germline values: CDR1 LGHNT, CDR2 FRNRAP. The V gene lost 0 bases and the J gene lost 3 bases, with 23 bases spanning the gap. The CDR3 contains 19 residues. CDR3 residues: CASGLVVWENRLRDYGYTF. In DNA, the CDR3 is TGTGCTAGTGGTTTGGTAGTATGGGAGAACAGATTAAGAGACTATGGCTACACCTTC.

V usage is TRBV13 and J usage is TRBJ2-3, with TRBD2 matching over 7 bases. CDR1 PRHDT and CDR2 FYEKMQ come from the germline V gene (reference sequence). V was clipped by 4 bases and J by 5 bases; unmatched bases: 24. This CDR3 has 20 amino acids. The CDR3 nucleotides read TGTGCCAGCAGCTCCTCCCCGAGACTAGCAGATTACCCAATTGAAGATACGCAGTATTTT. Translating it yields CASSSSPRLADYPIEDTQYF.

This sequence joins TRBV7-2 and TRBJ2-7; 7 bases map to TRBD2. V lost 1 base to trimming and J lost 0 bases; unmatched junction nucleotides: 9. Germline V gene lookup returns CDR1 SGHTA and CDR2 FQGNSA. CDR3 length: 17 residues. Here the CDR3 DNA reads TGTGCCAGCAGCTTAGGAAGTTGGGGCGGGAGCTCCTACGAGCAGTACTTC. Its translation: CASSLGSWGGSSYEQYF.

V and J are TRBV7-2 and TRBJ1-1; a weak D match, TRBD1 (6 bases). The CDR3 contains 15 residues. Germline CDR1 reads SGHTA; CDR2 reads FQGNSA. V was shortened by 5 bases and J by 0 bases, with 13 bases between the two germline ends. The CDR3 is CASSPYRALNTEAFF. CDR3 nucleotide sequence: TGTGCCAGCAGCCCATACAGGGCTCTGAACACTGAAGCTTTCTTT.

The chain uses TRBV29-1 and TRBJ2-5; 12 positions match TRBD1. The CDR3 runs 16 residues. The J segment lost 4 bases and the V segment lost 7 bases, leaving 13 bases of the junction unmatched. The germline gives CDR1 SQVTM, CDR2 ANQGSEA. The CDR3 DNA is TGCAGCGCCCCCGGGACAGGGGGCGTATTAGGAGAGACCCAGTACTTC. It encodes CSAPGTGGVLGETQYF.

This clone was detected only once. CDR3 nucleotides: TGTGCCAGCACCCGGGACAGTAGCACAGATACGCAGTATTTT. It codes for CASTRDSSTDTQYF. The rearrangement joins TRBV2 to TRBJ2-3, with TRBD1 matching over 7 bases. V dropped 7 bases and J dropped 0; count of bases not matched to a gene: 4. This CDR3 is 14 amino acids long. Germline lookup yields CDR1 SNHLY and CDR2 FYNNEI.

The rearrangement joins TRBV11-3 to TRBJ2-7; 10 bases match TRBD2. There are 14 residues in the CDR3. The V gene's germline CDR1 is SGHNT and CDR2 YENEEA. Losses at the gene ends were 5 bases for V and 4 bases for J; bases not matched to a gene: 5. Written as DNA, the CDR3 is TGTGCCAGCAGCGAGCGGGGGGGCAGGTACGAGCAGTACTTC. Translated: CASSERGGRYEQYF. The full variable domain, its missing parts supplied by reference TRBV11-3 and TRBJ2-7, is EAGVVQSPRYKIIEKKQPVAFWCNPISGHNTLYWYLQNLGQGPELLIRYENEEAVDDSQLPKDRFSAERLKGVDSTLKIQPAELGDSAVYLCASSERGGRYEQYFGPGTRLTVT.

The chain is built from TRBV4-3 and TRBJ1-5; unclear D gene. V was clipped by 6 bases and J by 2 bases, with 11 bases between them. The CDR3 totals 14 residues. The germline gives CDR1 LGHNA, CDR2 YSLEER. CDR3: CASRARTGNQPQHF. CDR3 DNA sequence: TGCGCCAGCAGAGCGCGTACGGGCAATCAGCCCCAGCATTTT.

The rearrangement uses TRBV11-1 and TRBJ2-2; D perhaps matches TRBD1 (5 bases). The V and J ends lost 3 bases and 3 bases respectively, with 11 bases between them. This CDR3 contains 15 residues. Germline CDR1 and CDR2: SGHAT and FQDESV (reference sequence). CDR3: CASSLGPMDTGELFF. The CDR3 nucleotides are TGTGCCAGCAGCTTGGGGCCGATGGACACCGGGGAGCTGTTTTTT.

V gene TRBV4-3 combines with J gene TRBJ2-5, with D possibly matching TRBD2 (6 bases). Trimming removed 4 bases at V and 5 bases at J, with 20 bases between. The CDR3 covers 16 residues. CDR1 and CDR2 from the germline V gene are LGHNA and YSLEER. CDR3 sequence: CASSLRGGAARETQYF. Written as DNA, the CDR3 is TGCGCCAGCAGCCTAAGAGGAGGGGCAGCGCGGGAGACCCAGTACTTC.

The rearrangement uses TRBV2 and TRBJ1-5; D is possibly TRBD1 (5 bases). Germline V lookup: CDR1 SNHLY, CDR2 FYNNEI. The CDR3 totals 13 residues. Trimming cost V 3 bases and J 4 bases, with 7 bases left between them. The CDR3 bases are TGTGCCAGCAGTGAGGACAAGAATCAGCCCCAGCATTTT. Its translation is CASSEDKNQPQHF.

V gene TRBV7-3 combines with J gene TRBJ2-3, with a weak D call TRBD1 (6 bases). This CDR3 has 14 residues. V lost 4 bases and J lost 3, with 11 bases in between. Germline V gives CDR1 SGHTA, CDR2 FQGTGA. The CDR3 here is CASSSQGRTDTQYF. The DNA of the CDR3 is TGTGCCAGCAGCTCACAGGGACGGACAGATACGCAGTATTTT.

The chain uses TRBV5-1 and TRBJ1-1; 11 bases are shared with TRBD1. Trimming removed 3 bases from V and 3 bases from J; junction bases left unmatched: 10. This CDR3 spans 17 amino acids. Germline CDR1 reads SGHRS; CDR2 reads YFSETQ. The CDR3 spells CASSWNRDRGLDTEAFF. The CDR3 DNA sequence: TGCGCCAGCAGCTGGAACCGGGACAGGGGGTTGGACACTGAAGCTTTCTTT.

The chain combines TRBV5-1 with TRBJ2-1; 8 bases align to TRBD2. The V and J ends lost 4 bases and 6 bases, in that order; junction bases with no gene match: 9. Germline V lookup: CDR1 SGHRS, CDR2 YFSETQ. This CDR3 contains 15 residues. CDR3 sequence reads: CASSPGGAEGNEQFF. Here the CDR3 DNA reads TGCGCCAGCAGCCCCGGGGGGGCCGAGGGCAATGAGCAGTTCTTC.

V gene TRBV30 combines with J gene TRBJ1-2; perhaps TRBD1 as D (6 bases). The germline gives CDR1 GTSNPN, CDR2 SVGIG (reference sequence). Between the trimmed V and J ends, which lost 0 bases and 0 bases, there was a span of 11 bases. CDR3 length: 15 residues. The CDR3 region is CAWSVADRANYGYTF. CDR3 sequence (DNA): TGTGCCTGGAGTGTTGCGGACAGAGCTAACTATGGCTACACCTTC. Full variable domain (outside the CDR3, taken from reference TRBV30 and TRBJ1-2): SQTIHQWPATLVQPVGSPLSLECTVEGTSNPNLYWYRQAAGRGLQLLFYSVGIGQISSEVPQNLSASRPQDRQFILSSKKLLLSDSGFYLCAWSVADRANYGYTFGSGTRLTVV.

A remark on this clone: A read error may account for a junction end that differs from germline. CDR3 region: CASSQDAGGVPYNEQLF. The CDR3 DNA is TGCGCCAGCAGCCAAGACGCTGGAGGGGTACCCTACAATGAGCAGCTCTTC. The V call is TRBV4-1, the J call TRBJ2-1; D is possibly TRBD2 (6 bases). The germline gives CDR1 MGHRA, CDR2 YSYEKL. CDR3 length equals 17 residues.

V and J are TRBV4-1 and TRBJ1-6; D gene uncertain. V was pared by 2 bases and J by 10 bases, with 9 bases between. Germline values: CDR1 MGHRA, CDR2 YSYEKL. The CDR3 length is 13 residues. The CDR3 is CASSQPITSPLHF. The CDR3, as DNA: TGCGCCAGCAGCCAACCGATCACATCACCCCTCCACTTT.

The rearrangement joins TRBV19 to TRBJ1-6; D is uncertain. CDR1 and CDR2 from the germline V gene are LNHDA and SQIVND (reference sequence). Trimming left V 6 bases short and J 10 bases short, with 16 bases between. This CDR3 spans 14 amino acids. CDR3 nucleotide sequence: TGTGCCAGTAGCCTATTACCCTCAACGTCACCCCTCCACTTT. Amino acid sequence: CASSLLPSTSPLHF.

The genes are TRBV19 and TRBJ1-1, with a tentative D call TRBD1 (6 bases). V gave up 7 bases and J gave up 2 bases, with 17 bases separating them. The CDR3 length is 15 residues. The germline gives CDR1 LNHDA, CDR2 SQIVND (reference sequence). CDR3 sequence: CASKEQGRHNTEAFF. DNA for the CDR3: TGTGCCAGTAAGGAACAGGGCCGACATAACACTGAAGCTTTCTTT.

As regards this clone: Within the sample, other DNA sequences also encode this same CDR3. This chain uses TRBV5-1 with TRBJ2-2; D is perhaps TRBD2 (5 bases). Germline CDR1 reads SGHRS; CDR2 reads YFSETQ. This CDR3 is 15 amino acids long. The germline V and J ends were trimmed by 0 bases and 1 base, with 7 bases remaining between them. CDR3 in amino acids: CASSLGGKNTGELFF. The CDR3 nucleotides read TGCGCCAGCAGCTTGGGAGGGAAGAACACCGGGGAGCTGTTTTTT.

The V and J genes are TRBV6-6 and TRBJ1-1; D call uncertain. The germline V gene has CDR1 MNHNY and CDR2 SVGAGI (reference sequence). This CDR3 region has 13 residues. With 6 bases removed from V and 9 bases from J, the gap between germline ends came to 17 bases. The CDR3 nucleotides are TGTGCCAGCAGACCCCGCCCTACCAAGAAAGCTTTCTTT. Its translation is CASRPRPTKKAFF.

CDR3 region: CASSYMEGTEAFF. As DNA, the CDR3 is TGTGCCAGCAGTTACATGGAGGGGACTGAAGCTTTCTTT. V is TRBV6-6 and J is TRBJ1-1; a weak D match, TRBD1 (5 bases). This CDR3 has 13 residues. Germline V gene sequence: CDR1 MNHNY, CDR2 SVGAGI (reference sequence). Trimming left V 2 bases short and J 5 bases short, with 9 bases between.

In its sample, this clone was seen a few times. The V gene is TRBV18, the J gene TRBJ1-6, with 8 bases lining up with TRBD1. CDR3 length: 17 amino acids. Germline V CDR1 and CDR2: KGHSH, LQKENI. J gave up 8 bases and V 3 bases, and 12 bases lay outside the gene matches. The CDR3 DNA reads TGTGCCAGCTCACCGTCGGACAGGGTAGGGAGGGATTCACCCCTCCACTTT. Its protein is CASSPSDRVGRDSPLHF.

The J gene is TRBJ2-1, the V gene TRBV5-4, with 13 bases identical to TRBD2. Germline lookup yields CDR1 SGHNT and CDR2 YYREEE (reference sequence). Trimming at V came to 4 bases and at J to 10 bases, leaving 8 bases not matched to a gene. The CDR3 has 15 residues. CDR3 nucleotide sequence: TGTGCCAGCAGCGCAGAACTAGCGGGGGGGTTCGAGCAGTTCTTC. As protein: CASSAELAGGFEQFF.

The genes are TRBV7-2 and TRBJ2-7, with a weak D call TRBD2 (5 bases). V was cut by 5 bases and J by 5 bases, with 10 bases left in between. Germline loops: CDR1 SGHTA, CDR2 FQGNSA. This CDR3 spans 12 amino acids. For the CDR3, the DNA is TGTGCCAGCAGCCTTAGAGGGAACGAGCAGTACTTC. Encoded protein: CASSLRGNEQYF.

The chain carries TRBV7-3 and TRBJ2-2; TRBD2 might be the D (5 bases). Trimming left V 0 bases short and J 2 bases short, with 7 bases between. Looked up from germline, CDR1 is SGHTA and CDR2 is FQGTGA. This CDR3 comprises 15 residues. CDR3 region: CASSLTGKNTGELFF. CDR3 in DNA: TGTGCCAGCAGCTTAACCGGGAAAAACACCGGGGAGCTGTTTTTT.